This TCR beta chain stems from a study of CD8 T cells in ankylosing spondylitis (TCRdb year 2017). Background on the whole study: The study set out to find disease-linked TCR variants by profiling T cell receptor beta repertoires in ankylosing spondylitis patients and healthy donors. Samples of peripheral blood were taken, and for ankylosing spondylitis patients, synovial fluid was collected as well. In total, the full study cohort was made up of roughly 110 healthy donors and more than 20 ankylosing spondylitis patients. Findings and caveats that apply to the study as a whole: Blood from ankylosing spondylitis patients appeared to be characterized by a TCR beta motif composed of under 10 highly homologous amino acid variants. The disease-linked clones showed a CD8+ phenotype and occurred at relatively low frequencies in peripheral blood. Some TCR beta motif variants had previously been reported in synovial fluid and blood of reactive arthritis patients, which suggested common disease-initiation mechanisms. The disease-linked clones were reported as significantly enriched in matched synovial fluid samples from ankylosing spondylitis patients.

Via the germline V gene, CDR1 is SGHDT and CDR2 YYEEEE. The CDR3 numbers 14 residues from cysteine through phenylalanine. Here the CDR3 DNA is all that survives: 42 bases in frame from base 1. V lost 2 bases and J lost 7 bases; the stretch between them is 13 bases long. This clonotype was counted only a few times. Its target antigen remains unknown. The input lacks base qualities; no much larger clone sits a single base away. This sample was sequenced with an Illumina HiSeq 2500. TCR beta libraries were prepared by quantitative 5'-RACE with molecular barcodes. The source study handled its data this way. A new computational method based on a probabilistic model of VDJ rearrangement was used to identify disease-linked TCR variants. TCRdb reprocessed the public reads (quality trimming at Q25 with fastp, clone calling with MiXCR) and kept in-frame beta chains. Records with the same CDR3 protein are collapsed into one entry carrying the most frequent genes and DNA. V and J calls and clone size were set by TCRdb, not the authors. The sample table shows around 140,000 distinct CDR3 sequences, and 15% to 20% are seen once. The ten largest clones capture 33% of the sample.

Recombination connected TRBV5-6 to TRBJ1-5; the D gene is possibly TRBD1, with 5 bases matching. This TCR was recovered from a male donor with ankylosing spondylitis. The sequencing input was blood, either unsorted or a sorted T cell fraction (not recorded which). The sequenced DNA is TGTGCCAGCAGCTTTCGGGGGAGTAGCCAGCCCCAGCATTTT. Translated, it reads CASSFRGSSQPQHF.